This paragraph covers one T cell receptor (beta chain) sequence. Its antigen is currently unknown. The data were obtained in a study of cytomegalovirus exposure and HLA in healthy donors. Overall study: HLA-typed donors contributed around 82 million unique TCRs, which were held in an early data release. Study outcomes and limitations: Rarity held for most TCR sequences, but there were some public TCRs that occurred in many donors.

Amplification used 60 Vbeta primers and 13 Jbeta primers. TCRdb's table, derived via immunoSEQ multiplex PCR, lists solely in-frame clones and lacks some. The data show around 150,000 clones, 60% to 80% seen once. CDR1 is SGHTA and CDR2 is FQGNSA in the germline V gene. The CDR3 loop spans 13 amino acids. V was pared by 0 bases and J by 10 bases, with 10 bases between. This receptor was taken from a male donor in good health and CMV-seronegative. The chain joins TRBV7-2 to TRBJ1-5; D uncertain. The sequenced material came from PBMCs. This chain's CDR3 is CASSLATQSPQHF. CDR3 in DNA: TGTGCCAGCAGCTTAGCGACTCAATCCCCCCAGCATTTT.